The 27 T cell receptor beta chains below come from one sample, sequenced in a study of blood T cell repertoires in COVID-19 (dated by TCRdb to about 2020). The receptor library was made with the immunoSEQ multiplex PCR assay. Not all clones reach the TCRdb copy of this immuneACCESS table, which keeps in-frame sequences only. Checked studies attribute under half of the gap to unresolved V genes and leave the rest unexplained. Recorded for this sample are approximately 36,000 clones; 85% of them occurred a single time. The ten largest account for under 5% of the sample. The sequencing sample was made of peripheral blood. These receptors originate from a middle-aged man with active COVID-19.

This rearrangement joins TRBV10-3 to TRBJ1-2; D not certain. Germline loops: CDR1 ENHRY, CDR2 SYGVKD. The germline V and J ends were trimmed by 5 bases and 4 bases, with 11 bases remaining between them. This CDR3 has 13 amino acids. The chain's CDR3 is CAISQNPLYGYTF. The CDR3 DNA sequence: TGTGCCATCAGTCAGAATCCCCTCTATGGCTACACCTTC.

V usage is TRBV2 and J usage is TRBJ1-2; 7 bases line up with TRBD1. This CDR3 is 13 amino acids long. In germline, CDR1 is SNHLY, CDR2 FYNNEI. The J segment lost 7 bases and the V segment lost 8 bases, leaving 10 bases of the junction unmatched. CDR3 in DNA: TGTGCCAGCCATGACAGGGAGAAGGGTGGCTACACCTTC. Its protein product is CASHDREKGGYTF.

The V and J genes are TRBV11-2 and TRBJ1-4; 10 bases fit TRBD1. The V segment lost 5 bases and the J segment 8 bases; nucleotides outside the gene matches: 8. Per germline, CDR1 SGHAT and CDR2 FQNNGV. This CDR3 is 15 amino acids long. The CDR3 reads CASSPTGQGGEKLFF. CDR3 DNA sequence: TGTGCCAGCAGCCCTACCGGACAGGGGGGCGAAAAACTGTTTTTT.

The chain is built from TRBV5-1 and TRBJ2-3, with D uncertain. The CDR3 spans 13 residues. Germline-derived CDR1 and CDR2 are SGHRS and YFSETQ. Trimming cost V 5 bases and J 2 bases, with 9 bases left between them. The CDR3 is CASSEVDTDTQYF. CDR3 DNA sequence: TGCGCCAGCAGTGAGGTGGACACAGATACGCAGTATTTT.

The CDR3 is CASSVGRDTGELFF. The CDR3 DNA follows: TGTGCCAGCAGTGTAGGCAGGGACACCGGGGAGCTGTTTTTT. The chain has TRBV6-4 and TRBJ2-2, with D possibly TRBD1 on 5 matching bases. Trimming removed 4 bases at V and 3 bases at J, with 9 bases between. From germline, CDR1 is MRHNA and CDR2 SNTAGT. The CDR3 is 14 residues long.

J is TRBJ1-2 and V is TRBV2; 7 bases are a match to TRBD1. The junction had 2 bases not matched to a gene; V was cut back by 6 bases and J by 4 bases. The CDR3 is 12 residues long. Germline lookup yields CDR1 SNHLY and CDR2 FYNNEI. The DNA of the CDR3 is TGTGCCAGCAGGAGGGACAGCTATGGCTACACCTTC. Residues: CASRRDSYGYTF. Complete variable domain (other parts from reference TRBV2 and TRBJ1-2): EPEVTQTPSHQVTQMGQEVILRCVPISNHLYFYWYRQILGQKVEFLVSFYNNEISEKSEIFDDQFSVERPDGSNFTLKIRSTKLEDSAMYFCASRRDSYGYTFGSGTRLTVV.

The V and J genes are TRBV7-9 and TRBJ2-7, with 8 bases lining up with TRBD1. This CDR3 region has 16 residues. Germline CDR1 SEHNR, CDR2 FQNEAQ (reference sequence). The junction had 7 bases not matched to a gene; V was cut back by 0 bases and J by 3 bases. CDR3 sequence (DNA): TGTGCCAGCAGCTTAGCGCCACGACAGGGGAACTACGAGCAGTACTTC. This gives the protein CASSLAPRQGNYEQYF.

V and J are TRBV2 and TRBJ2-3; 8 positions match TRBD2. The junction had 5 bases not matched to a gene; V was cut back by 9 bases and J by 6 bases. This CDR3 spans 12 amino acids. Looked up from germline, CDR1 is SNHLY and CDR2 is FYNNEI. In DNA form, the CDR3 reads TGTGCCAGTAGCGGGGACCTTGATACGCAGTATTTT. Amino acids: CASSGDLDTQYF.

This sequence joins TRBV6-2 or TRBV6-3 and TRBJ2-1; 10 positions agree with TRBD2. The germline V gene encodes CDR1 MNHEY and CDR2 SVGEGT. The trim removed 0 bases at V and 0 bases at J, leaving 8 bases unmatched. The CDR3 loop spans 19 amino acids. The DNA of the CDR3 is TGTGCCAGCAGTTACTCCACCTCGGAGCGGGGGGGCTCCTACAATGAGCAGTTCTTC. Amino acids: CASSYSTSERGGSYNEQFF.

V gene TRBV5-1 combines with J gene TRBJ1-2; 9 bases match TRBD1. This CDR3 has 14 amino acids. J gave up 4 bases and V 4 bases, and 5 bases lay outside the gene matches. CDR1 SGHRS and CDR2 YFSETQ come from the germline V gene. The CDR3 loop is CASSLDRGGYGYTF. CDR3 DNA sequence: TGCGCCAGCAGCCTGGACAGGGGAGGCTATGGCTACACCTTC.

The chain uses TRBV28 and TRBJ2-1; D is uncertain. Trimming pared 3 bases from V and 3 bases from J, leaving 6 bases between. The CDR3 loop spans 13 amino acids. Germline V gives CDR1 MDHEN, CDR2 SYDVKM. The CDR3 coding sequence is TGTGCCAGCAGTTTCCGCGGCTACAATGAGCAGTTCTTC. Protein product: CASSFRGYNEQFF.

This chain uses TRBV2 with TRBJ2-7; D is perhaps TRBD2 (5 bases). CDR3 length: 14 amino acids. Looked up from germline, CDR1 is SNHLY and CDR2 is FYNNEI. V was cut by 4 bases and J by 4 bases, with 14 bases left in between. The CDR3, as DNA: TGTGCCAGCAGTGGAGAAGGACTTTGGTACGAGCAGTACTTC. As protein: CASSGEGLWYEQYF. The full variable domain, completed using reference TRBV2 and TRBJ2-7, is EPEVTQTPSHQVTQMGQEVILRCVPISNHLYFYWYRQILGQKVEFLVSFYNNEISEKSEIFDDQFSVERPDGSNFTLKIRSTKLEDSAMYFCASSGEGLWYEQYFGPGTRLTVT.

About this clone itself: Other DNA sequences in the sample encode the same CDR3. The chain has TRBV19 and TRBJ2-1, with 8 bases lining up with TRBD2. CDR3 length: 13 residues. The ends lost 4 bases at V and 6 bases at J; junction bases unmatched: 2. Germline V gives CDR1 LNHDA, CDR2 SQIVND (reference sequence). CDR3 coding DNA: TGTGCCAGTAGTACCGGACTAGCCAATGAGCAGTTCTTC. It specifies CASSTGLANEQFF. The variable domain in full, completed from reference TRBV19 and TRBJ2-1, reads DGGITQSPKYLFRKEGQNVTLSCEQNLNHDAMYWYRQDPGQGLRLIYYSQIVNDFQKGDIAEGYSVSREKKESFPLTVTSAQKNPTAFYLCASSTGLANEQFFGPGTRLTVL.

The chain is built from TRBV5-5 and TRBJ2-7; 7 nucleotides match TRBD2. The V segment lost 4 bases and the J segment 2 bases; nucleotides outside the gene matches: 6. The length of the CDR3 is 14 residues. Germline-derived CDR1 and CDR2 are SGHKS and YYEKEE (reference sequence). The DNA for the CDR3 is TGTGCCAGCAGCGCTGCCCGGGAGGCCTACGAGCAGTACTTC. It encodes CASSAAREAYEQYF.

The chain has TRBV6-1 and TRBJ2-1, with 8 bases lining up with TRBD2. In germline, CDR1 is MNHNS, CDR2 SASEGT. V lost 3 bases and J lost 2; bases outside the gene matches: 9. The CDR3 has 17 amino acids. CDR3 amino acids: CASSDHGGAPPYNEQFF. The CDR3 DNA follows: TGTGCCAGCAGTGATCACGGGGGGGCCCCCCCCTACAATGAGCAGTTCTTC.

J is TRBJ2-3 and V is TRBV5-1; possibly TRBD1 for D (5 bases). The CDR3 length is 14 residues. CDR1 is SGHRS, CDR2 YFSETQ, per germline. V lost 4 bases and J lost 5, with 14 bases in between. The CDR3 loop reads CASSPGRGRDTQYF. The CDR3 DNA follows: TGCGCCAGCAGCCCAGGAAGGGGCCGAGATACGCAGTATTTT. Together with reference TRBV5-1 and TRBJ2-3, the CDR3 gives the full variable domain: KAGVTQTPRYLIKTRGQQVTLSCSPISGHRSVSWYQQTPGQGLQFLFEYFSETQRNKGNFPGRFSGRQFSNSRSEMNVSTLELGDSALYLCASSPGRGRDTQYFGPGTRLTVL.

V and J are TRBV5-1 and TRBJ2-7; perhaps TRBD1 as D (5 bases). CDR1 is SGHRS, CDR2 YFSETQ, per germline. The length of the CDR3 is 15 residues. The ends were cut back, 0 bases at V and 4 bases at J, with 14 bases in the middle. CDR3 sequence: CASSLGGWGEYEQYF. CDR3 DNA: TGCGCCAGCAGCTTGGGGGGCTGGGGCGAATACGAGCAGTACTTC.

The chain has TRBV2 and TRBJ2-7, with TRBD1 identical over 8 bases. J lost 4 bases, V lost 3 bases, and 8 bases had no gene match. The germline V gene encodes CDR1 SNHLY and CDR2 FYNNEI. The CDR3 contains 15 residues. The DNA for the CDR3 is TGTGCCAGCAGTGAGTTCGGGACAGGAACTTACGAGCAGTACTTC. The encoded protein is CASSEFGTGTYEQYF.

The chain employs TRBV24-1 and TRBJ1-2; D call uncertain. V shed 5 bases and J shed 3 bases, with 6 bases lying between them. The CDR3 is made up of 12 amino acids. Per the germline V gene, CDR1 is KGHDR and CDR2 is SFDVKD. The CDR3 spells CATSGEHYGYTF. The CDR3 DNA follows: TGTGCCACCAGTGGGGAGCACTATGGCTACACCTTC.

This clone showed up just a few times. The J gene is TRBJ2-2, the V gene TRBV5-1, with TRBD1 identical over 8 bases. After removal of 6 bases from V and 4 bases from J, the junction contained 5 bases not matched to a gene. Germline assignment: CDR1 SGHRS and CDR2 YFSETQ. CDR3 length: 14 amino acids. The CDR3 nucleotides read TGCGCCAGCAACCCGACAGGGGCCACCGGGGAGCTGTTTTTT. It translates to CASNPTGATGELFF.

This clone counts as medium-sized. V is TRBV7-2 and J is TRBJ2-7; 7 bases line up with TRBD2. V trimming: 2 bases; J trimming: 6 bases; junction bases outside the gene matches: 4. The germline CDR1 and CDR2 sequences are SGHTA and FQGNSA. CDR3 length: 13 residues. CDR3 sequence reads: CASSLSGITEQYF. The CDR3 coding sequence is TGTGCCAGCAGCTTAAGCGGGATTACCGAGCAGTACTTC.

This sequence joins TRBV27 and TRBJ2-3; 7 positions agree with TRBD1. This CDR3 comprises 15 residues. Trimming took 5 bases from V and 6 from J; bases not matched to a gene: 11. In germline, CDR1 is MNHEY, CDR2 SMNVEV (reference sequence). The CDR3 protein is CASSLGQESWDTQYF. CDR3 sequence (DNA): TGTGCCAGCAGTCTCGGACAGGAGAGTTGGGATACGCAGTATTTT.

The chain is built from TRBV9 and TRBJ2-3; D might be TRBD2 (6 bases). Between the trimmed V and J ends, which lost 0 bases and 0 bases, there was a span of 14 bases. CDR1 SGDLS and CDR2 YYNGEE come from the germline V gene. This CDR3 is built from 17 residues. CDR3 amino acids: CASSVGGLSSSTDTQYF. The CDR3 DNA reads as TGTGCCAGCAGCGTAGGGGGACTCTCCTCTAGCACAGATACGCAGTATTTT.

J is TRBJ2-7 and V is TRBV6-6, with 11 bases fitting TRBD1. Germline V CDR1 and CDR2: MNHNY, SVGAGI (reference sequence). The length of the CDR3 is 12 residues. V trimming: 10 bases; J trimming: 5 bases; junction bases outside the gene matches: 4. CDR3 protein: CATRTGGDEQYF. The CDR3 DNA follows: TGTGCCACCAGGACAGGGGGCGACGAGCAGTACTTC.

This rearrangement joins TRBV7-7 to TRBJ2-7; 10 positions match TRBD1. Germline CDR1 SSHAT, CDR2 FNYEAQ (reference sequence). The CDR3 covers 15 residues. The V segment lost 4 bases and the J segment 0 bases; nucleotides outside the gene matches: 3. CDR3 nucleotide sequence: TGTGCCAGCAGCTCCGGGACAGGGGTCTCCTACGAGCAGTACTTC. Protein: CASSSGTGVSYEQYF.

V gene TRBV6-5 combines with J gene TRBJ2-1, with a weak D call TRBD2 (7 bases). The CDR3 spans 15 residues. V was cut by 2 bases and J by 8 bases, with 16 bases left in between. Germline loops: CDR1 MNHEY, CDR2 SVGAGI. The CDR3 sequence is CASSYGGARGDEQFF. DNA for the CDR3: TGTGCCAGCAGTTACGGGGGGGCGCGGGGCGATGAGCAGTTCTTC.

Regarding this clone: The same CDR3 is also encoded by other DNA sequences in this sample. This chain joins TRBV11-2 and TRBJ2-5; possible D gene TRBD2, 6 bases. V lost 5 bases and J lost 4, with 14 bases in between. CDR3 length: 14 amino acids. The germline V gene encodes CDR1 SGHAT and CDR2 FQNNGV. The DNA for the CDR3 is TGTGCCAGCAGCCCCGGGGGAGGAAGAGAGACCCAGTACTTC. Translating it yields CASSPGGGRETQYF.